One sample yielded the 19 T cell receptor beta chains listed below, sequenced in a study of T cell responses to AZD1222 COVID-19 vaccine. Data came from immunoSEQ multiplex PCR; TCRdb stores just in-frame clones and leaves some out. Of around 190,000 clones listed, around nine tenths are singletons. The starting material was peripheral blood, obtained on day 0 of AZD1222 vaccination. These receptors were taken from an adult in good health.

The DNA of the CDR3 is TGTGCCAGCAGCTCCCTTAGACAGGCTAATGAAAAACTGTTTTTT. Translated: CASSSLRQANEKLFF. The V and J genes are TRBV28 and TRBJ1-4; maybe TRBD1 (6 bases). V was cut by 6 bases and J by 3 bases, with 14 bases left in between. There are 15 residues in the CDR3. The germline gives CDR1 MDHEN, CDR2 SYDVKM. The variable domain in full, with the rest retrieved from reference TRBV28 and TRBJ1-4, is DVKVTQSSRYLVKRTGEKVFLECVQDMDHENMFWYRQDPGLGLRLIYFSYDVKMKEKGDIPEGYSVSREKKERFSLILESASTNQTSMYLCASSSLRQANEKLFFGSGTQLSVL.

The V call is TRBV5-1, the J call TRBJ1-6; a weak D match, TRBD1 (5 bases). The CDR3 is 16 residues long. V was cut by 0 bases and J by 16 bases, with 23 bases left in between. Germline values: CDR1 SGHRS, CDR2 YFSETQ. Here the CDR3 DNA reads TGCGCCAGCAGCTTGGGCGGATTATCGCGGGGCCGGGAGCTCCACTTT. Protein: CASSLGGLSRGRELHF.

This chain connects TRBV10-3 to TRBJ1-1; no clear D. With 2 bases removed from V and 1 base from J, the gap between germline ends came to 20 bases. Germline CDR1 is ENHRY and CDR2 is SYGVKD. This CDR3 is built from 18 residues. For the CDR3, the DNA is TGTGCCATCAGTGAGCTGAAGGGAGGAGGTGTCGGGAACACTGAAGCTTTCTTT. It encodes CAISELKGGGVGNTEAFF.

The gene calls are TRBV11-1 and TRBJ2-1, with 9 nucleotides matching TRBD2. The CDR3 contains 16 residues. Germline V gene sequence: CDR1 SGHAT, CDR2 FQDESV (reference sequence). Trimming at V came to 1 base and at J to 5 bases, leaving 6 bases not matched to a gene. CDR3 in amino acids: CASSLGQAGGHNEQFF. DNA for the CDR3: TGTGCCAGCAGCTTAGGTCAAGCGGGGGGCCACAATGAGCAGTTCTTC.

V usage is TRBV2 and J usage is TRBJ1-3, with a possible D match to TRBD1 (5 bases). Trimming shortened V by 4 bases and J by 1 base, and 8 bases separated the two germline ends. Germline CDR1 and CDR2: SNHLY and FYNNEI. The CDR3 is 14 amino acids. The CDR3 nucleotides read TGTGCCAGCAGTGGGGGCCAGTCTGGAAACACCATATATTTT. Residues: CASSGGQSGNTIYF.

This CDR3 reads CAKVGRSNQPQHF. As DNA, the CDR3 is TGTGCCAAGGTCGGGAGGAGCAATCAGCCCCAGCATTTT. The chain combines TRBV21-1 with TRBJ1-5. TRBV21-1 is termed a pseudogene. The CDR3 totals 13 residues.

The V and J genes are TRBV4-1 and TRBJ2-3; 7 positions match TRBD1. Germline lookup yields CDR1 MGHRA and CDR2 YSYEKL. The CDR3 has 16 residues. The V gene end was trimmed by 4 bases and the J gene end by 2 bases; junction bases not matched to a gene: 9. CDR3 DNA sequence: TGCGCCAGCAGCCCACGGGACAGCCAGGTCACAGATACGCAGTATTTT. Translating gives CASSPRDSQVTDTQYF.

This sequence joins TRBV9 and TRBJ1-1; the match to TRBD1 covers 7 bases. The germline CDR1 and CDR2 sequences are SGDLS and YYNGEE. The ends lost 4 bases at V and 11 bases at J; junction bases unmatched: 11. This CDR3 comprises 13 residues. Here the CDR3 reads CASSTSRQGWAFF. As DNA, the CDR3 is TGTGCCAGCAGCACCTCAAGACAGGGTTGGGCTTTCTTT.

This chain joins TRBV27 and TRBJ2-2, with a possible D match to TRBD1 (6 bases). The CDR3 contains 15 residues. Germline V CDR1 and CDR2: MNHEY, SMNVEV (reference sequence). The V end lost 7 bases, the J end lost 5 bases, and 17 bases lay between the germline ends. The CDR3 is CASKLATGMTGELFF. The CDR3 DNA reads as TGTGCCAGCAAATTGGCGACAGGAATGACCGGGGAGCTGTTTTTT.

The chain couples TRBV9 to TRBJ1-2; D gene uncertain. Germline assignment: CDR1 SGDLS and CDR2 YYNGEE. The CDR3 spans 15 residues. Trimming stripped 0 bases from V and 4 bases from J, with 13 bases between. CDR3: CASSVGYSLGYGYTF. CDR3 coding DNA: TGTGCCAGCAGCGTAGGTTACAGTCTGGGCTATGGCTACACCTTC.

This clone came up a few times. The V call is TRBV6-5, the J call TRBJ1-2, with D unclear. V shed 5 bases and J shed 1 base, with 5 bases lying between them. Germline V gives CDR1 MNHEY, CDR2 SVGAGI. CDR3 length equals 12 residues. This CDR3 is CASSPVNYGYTF. In DNA form, the CDR3 reads TGTGCCAGCAGTCCCGTTAACTATGGCTACACCTTC.

This clone is labeled medium-sized. One junction end disagrees with the germline gene, perhaps due to a read error. This chain joins TRBV15 and TRBJ1-2, with 7 bases matching TRBD1. The germline CDR1 and CDR2 sequences are LNHNV and YYDKDF (reference sequence). CDR3 size: 15 residues. Here the CDR3 reads CATSGETGTNYGYTF. The CDR3 DNA reads as TGTGCCACCAGCGGAGAGACAGGGACCAACTATGGCTACACCTTC.

The rearrangement links TRBV19 to TRBJ1-1; 7 bases fit TRBD1. V trimming: 5 bases; J trimming: 3 bases; junction bases outside the gene matches: 3. Germline CDR1 reads LNHDA; CDR2 reads SQIVND (reference sequence). CDR3 length: 13 amino acids. CDR3 in DNA: TGTGCCAGTAGTGCGACAGGGTACACTGAAGCTTTCTTT. Protein sequence: CASSATGYTEAFF.

The chain has TRBV11-3 and TRBJ2-5, with 10 bases that match TRBD2. With V trimmed by 8 bases and J by 5 bases, 8 bases remained unmatched. Looked up from germline, CDR1 is SGHNT and CDR2 is YENEEA. This CDR3 is built from 14 residues. The CDR3 sequence is CASQKRGGGETQYF. The CDR3 DNA reads TGTGCCAGCCAGAAGCGGGGGGGCGGCGAGACCCAGTACTTC.

CDR3 sequence reads: CASSFGGGGQPQHF. CDR3 sequence (DNA): TGTGCCAGCAGCTTCGGGGGTGGGGGCCAGCCCCAGCATTTT. The chain recombines TRBV11-2 with TRBJ1-5; D perhaps matches TRBD1 (6 bases). Germline V lookup: CDR1 SGHAT, CDR2 FQNNGV. The CDR3 is 14 residues long. Trimming cost V 3 bases and J 7 bases, with 13 bases left between them.

In nucleotides, the CDR3 is TGTGCCAGCAGCTCCTTTCTAGCGCAAAAAGGAGATACGCAGTATTTT. Amino acids: CASSSFLAQKGDTQYF. The chain couples TRBV7-9 to TRBJ2-3, with D possibly matching TRBD2 (6 bases). Per the germline V gene, CDR1 is SEHNR and CDR2 is FQNEAQ (reference sequence). The germline V and J ends were trimmed by 4 bases and 5 bases, with 19 bases remaining between them. This CDR3 is 16 amino acids long.

In this sample, this clone turned up once. The genes are TRBV9 and TRBJ2-3; D not certain. V was pared by 3 bases and J by 3 bases, with 8 bases between. CDR3 size: 13 residues. The germline V gene encodes CDR1 SGDLS and CDR2 YYNGEE. This CDR3 reads CASSALGTDTQYF. CDR3 nucleotide sequence: TGTGCCAGCAGCGCCCTAGGTACAGATACGCAGTATTTT.

V is TRBV14 and J is TRBJ1-2, with a possible D match to TRBD1 (5 bases). V was trimmed by 0 bases and J by 6 bases, leaving 11 bases between them. Germline values: CDR1 SGHDN, CDR2 FVKESK. This CDR3 contains 14 residues. The CDR3 region has the DNA TGTGCCAGCAGCCAAGACCCCAGGGAGGATGGCTACACCTTC. The encoded protein is CASSQDPREDGYTF.

The V gene is TRBV9, the J gene TRBJ2-7; weak D call: TRBD1 (6 bases). Germline CDR1 SGDLS, CDR2 YYNGEE. V was clipped by 2 bases and J by 2 bases, with 11 bases between them. This CDR3 has 14 residues. CDR3: CASSVRDNPYEQYF. DNA for the CDR3: TGTGCCAGCAGCGTCCGGGACAACCCCTACGAGCAGTACTTC.